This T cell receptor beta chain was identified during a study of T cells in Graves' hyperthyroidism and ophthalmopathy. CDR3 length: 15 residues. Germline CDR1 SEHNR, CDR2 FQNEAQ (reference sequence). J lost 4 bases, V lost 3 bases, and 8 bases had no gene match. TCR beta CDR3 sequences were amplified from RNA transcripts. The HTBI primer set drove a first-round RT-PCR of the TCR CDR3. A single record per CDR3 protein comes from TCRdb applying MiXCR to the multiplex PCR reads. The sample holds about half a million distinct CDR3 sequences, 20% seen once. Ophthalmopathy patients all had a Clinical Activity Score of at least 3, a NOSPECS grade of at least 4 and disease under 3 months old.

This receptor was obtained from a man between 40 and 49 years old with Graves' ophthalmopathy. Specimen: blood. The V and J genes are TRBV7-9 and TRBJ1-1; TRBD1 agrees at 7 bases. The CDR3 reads CASSFYRGGGTEAFF. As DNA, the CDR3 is TGTGCCAGCAGCTTTTACAGGGGTGGGGGCACTGAAGCTTTCTTT.